The 2 T cell receptor beta chains reported below all come from one sample, sequenced in a study of T-cell memory formation after mild COVID-19. TCRdb re-analysed the 5' RACE reads in MiXCR, keeping a single row per CDR3 protein. The sample consists of 250,000 to 400,000 distinct CDR3 sequences, roughly an eighth of them appearing once. The sequenced material came from PBMCs or a T cell subset sorted from them (not recorded which). The receptor set was obtained from a man younger than 30 who had mild COVID-19 (a few samples of this study predate the infection). Cell type and time point are not known.

This clonotype came up once. A much larger clone differs from this one at a single base, so this may be a read error. V is TRBV12-3 or TRBV12-4 and J is TRBJ2-3; D might be TRBD1 (6 bases). The CDR3 extends over 15 amino acids. The CDR3, as DNA: TGTGGCAGCAGGTCTACAGGGTTGGGCACAGATACGCAGTATTTT. As protein: CGSRSTGLGTDTQYF.

This clonotype was detected a few times. The chain recombines TRBV7-3 with TRBJ2-3, with D tentatively TRBD1 (5 bases). V lost 5 bases and J lost 4, with 16 bases in between. This CDR3 is built from 15 residues. The germline CDR1 and CDR2 sequences are SGHTA and FQGTGA. CDR3 in DNA: TGTGCCAGCAGCCTCCAGGGAACGATGGCAGATACGCAGTATTTT. Residues: CASSLQGTMADTQYF. Full variable domain (remainder filled in from reference TRBV7-3 and TRBJ2-3): GAGVSQTPSNKVTEKGKYVELRCDPISGHTALYWYRQSLGQGPEFLIYFQGTGAADDSGLPNDRFFAVRPEGSVSTLKIQRTERGDSAVYLCASSLQGTMADTQYFGPGTRLTVL.